What follows are 24 T cell receptor beta chains derived from one specimen sequenced in a study of T-cell memory formation after mild COVID-19. TCRdb analysed the 5' RACE reads with MiXCR anew, one entry per CDR3 protein. Of hundreds of thousands of distinct CDR3 sequences in the sample, 17% are singletons; the top ten hold less than 10%. The material sequenced was PBMCs or a T cell subset sorted from them (not recorded which). All receptors come from an adult woman who had mild COVID-19 (a few samples of this study predate the infection). Cell type and time point are not known.

This clonotype has only a few counts. CDR3 region: CASRSTGDYGYTF. CDR3 in DNA: TGCGCCAGCAGGTCGACAGGGGACTATGGCTACACCTTC. V is TRBV5-1 and J is TRBJ1-2; 8 nucleotides match TRBD1. J lost 3 bases, V lost 5 bases, and 3 bases had no gene match. The CDR3 contains 13 residues. Germline lookup yields CDR1 SGHRS and CDR2 YFSETQ.

This clonotype has only one observation. The gene calls are TRBV24-1 and TRBJ2-3, with 12 bases lining up with TRBD2. The CDR3 is made up of 18 amino acids. Germline lookup yields CDR1 KGHDR and CDR2 SFDVKD. The trim removed 2 bases at V and 5 bases at J, leaving 10 bases unmatched. Here the CDR3 reads CATSDSTPTSGRGDTQYF. The DNA of the CDR3 is TGTGCCACCAGTGATTCAACGCCGACTAGCGGGAGAGGAGATACGCAGTATTTT.

The sample holds a few counts of this clonotype. This chain connects TRBV20-1 to TRBJ2-1; 13 positions agree with TRBD2. Trimming at V came to 0 bases and at J to 0 bases, leaving 11 bases not matched to a gene. The CDR3 extends over 20 amino acids. Germline loops: CDR1 DFQATT, CDR2 SNEGSKA (reference sequence). The CDR3 loop is CSARDPRLAGGATSYNEQFF. CDR3 DNA sequence: TGCAGTGCTAGAGATCCCCGACTAGCGGGGGGAGCCACCTCCTACAATGAGCAGTTCTTC.

The chain joins TRBV5-1 to TRBJ2-3, with 11 bases that match TRBD2. This CDR3 is 16 amino acids long. CDR1 and CDR2 from the germline V gene are SGHRS and YFSETQ. With V trimmed by 2 bases and J by 4 bases, 6 bases remained unmatched. The CDR3 loop is CASSFSTSGSSDTQYF. The DNA of the CDR3 is TGCGCCAGCAGCTTTAGCACTAGCGGGAGCTCAGATACGCAGTATTTT. Complete variable domain (other parts from reference TRBV5-1 and TRBJ2-3): KAGVTQTPRYLIKTRGQQVTLSCSPISGHRSVSWYQQTPGQGLQFLFEYFSETQRNKGNFPGRFSGRQFSNSRSEMNVSTLELGDSALYLCASSFSTSGSSDTQYFGPGTRLTVL.

This clonotype showed up just a few times. The CDR3 DNA reads TGTGCCAGCAGAAAAGAGAGGGCCAGGGGCACTGAAGCTTTCTTT. Its translation: CASRKERARGTEAFF. This chain links TRBV7-8 with TRBJ1-1, with a weak D call TRBD1 (6 bases). Looked up from germline, CDR1 is SGHVS and CDR2 is FQNEAQ. V lost 6 bases to trimming and J lost 4 bases, with 18 bases between them. The CDR3 sequence is 15 residues long.

This clonotype was counted a few times. V and J are TRBV6-1 and TRBJ1-2; D is undetermined. The CDR3 is 14 residues long. Germline V gives CDR1 MNHNS, CDR2 SASEGT. Trimming took 3 bases from V and 4 from J, leaving 12 bases between them. CDR3 coding DNA: TGTGCCAGCAGTGACGGACCGAGCTCCTATGGCTACACCTTC. The encoded protein is CASSDGPSSYGYTF.

V and J are TRBV28 and TRBJ2-7, with D perhaps matching TRBD1 (6 bases). Germline CDR1 MDHEN, CDR2 SYDVKM. The CDR3 runs 14 residues. V gave up 3 bases and J gave up 2 bases, with 11 bases separating them. CDR3 sequence (DNA): TGTGCCAGCAGTTTCGTGACAGGAGCCTACGAGCAGTACTTC. Translated: CASSFVTGAYEQYF.

This clonotype came up a few times. The V call is TRBV14, the J call TRBJ2-7; D perhaps matches TRBD2 (5 bases). CDR1 is SGHDN and CDR2 is FVKESK in the germline V gene. CDR3 length: 13 residues. Trimming stripped 5 bases from V and 2 bases from J, with 10 bases between. CDR3 sequence reads: CASSAGGPYEQYF. The DNA of the CDR3 is TGTGCCAGCAGCGCGGGCGGACCCTACGAGCAGTACTTC.

This rearrangement joins TRBV29-1 to TRBJ2-3; D unclear. Germline values: CDR1 SQVTM, CDR2 ANQGSEA. The length of the CDR3 is 10 residues. Between the trimmed V and J ends, which lost 7 bases and 3 bases, there was a span of 5 bases. The CDR3 spells CSAFTDTQYF. CDR3 nucleotide sequence: TGCAGCGCATTTACAGATACGCAGTATTTT.

The chain carries TRBV6-6 and TRBJ1-3, with D possibly matching TRBD1 (5 bases). V lost 0 bases and J lost 4, with 16 bases in between. CDR1 and CDR2 from the germline V gene are MNHNY and SVGAGI (reference sequence). The CDR3 length is 17 residues. The CDR3 loop is CASSYSASAGQGNTIYF. The CDR3 DNA follows: TGTGCCAGCAGTTACTCAGCCTCGGCAGGGCAAGGAAACACCATATATTTT.

The V gene is TRBV6-2 or TRBV6-3, the J gene TRBJ2-5; the match to TRBD2 covers 10 bases. The V and J ends lost 3 bases and 5 bases, in that order; junction bases with no gene match: 15. Germline assignment: CDR1 MNHEY and CDR2 SVGEGT. The CDR3 consists of 18 residues. CDR3 nucleotides: TGTGCCAGCAGTTATTTTGCGTGGACTAGCGGAATTCTTGAGACCCAGTACTTC. It is translated as CASSYFAWTSGILETQYF.

The chain recombines TRBV12-3 or TRBV12-4 with TRBJ1-2, with D possibly matching TRBD1 (5 bases). V dropped 4 bases and J dropped 7 bases, with 13 bases sitting between them. This CDR3 comprises 13 residues. This chain's CDR3 is CASSSGTSGGYTF. The CDR3, as DNA: TGTGCCAGCAGTTCAGGGACTTCGGGTGGCTACACCTTC.

Turning to this clonotype: Relative to the germline gene, one junction end is altered; a read error may explain this. The chain combines TRBV7-9 with TRBJ2-2; D is uncertain. The CDR3 has 12 amino acids. Germline CDR1 is SEHNR and CDR2 is FQNEAQ (reference sequence). The CDR3 DNA is TGTGCCAGCAGCGTAGCAACCGGGGAGCTGTTTTTT. Encoded protein: CASSVATGELFF.

This clonotype was seen only once. The rearrangement joins TRBV27 to TRBJ2-1; the match to TRBD2 covers 9 bases. Germline CDR1 reads MNHEY; CDR2 reads SMNVEV (reference sequence). V was clipped by 4 bases and J by 6 bases; unmatched bases: 7. The CDR3 length is 15 residues. This CDR3 is CASSSPSGTGNEQFF. DNA for the CDR3: TGTGCCAGCAGTTCCCCTAGCGGGACCGGCAATGAGCAGTTCTTC.

This clonotype was found a few times. The CDR3 spells CASSSRTGRLRRDTIYF. CDR3 nucleotides: TGTGCCAGCAGCTCCAGGACAGGTCGCCTCCGTCGGGACACCATATATTTT. This chain connects TRBV5-6 to TRBJ1-3; TRBD1 agrees at 7 bases. This CDR3 spans 17 amino acids. Trimming took 3 bases from V and 8 from J; bases not matched to a gene: 17. From germline, CDR1 is SGHDT and CDR2 YYEEEE.

The gene calls are TRBV5-1 and TRBJ2-1; D might be TRBD1 (6 bases). The germline CDR1 and CDR2 sequences are SGHRS and YFSETQ. The CDR3 is made up of 18 amino acids. The V end lost 0 bases, the J end lost 1 base, and 17 bases lay between the germline ends. The CDR3 sequence: CASSLDTDRQGSYNEQFF. The CDR3 DNA reads TGCGCCAGCAGCTTGGATACGGATCGGCAGGGGTCCTACAATGAGCAGTTCTTC.

The chain uses TRBV18 and TRBJ2-7; 8 bases agree with TRBD2. Germline values: CDR1 KGHSH, CDR2 LQKENI. The CDR3 runs to 16 residues. The V and J ends lost 7 bases and 1 base, in that order; junction bases with no gene match: 12. This CDR3 is CASLTPGLEGSYEQYF. The CDR3 nucleotides read TGTGCCAGCTTAACCCCGGGACTAGAAGGGTCCTACGAGCAGTACTTC.

This clonotype has only a few counts. CDR3 sequence reads: CASSQPFQTGAINQPQHF. In DNA form, the CDR3 reads TGCGCCAGCAGCCAACCCTTCCAGACAGGGGCCATCAATCAGCCCCAGCATTTT. This chain connects TRBV4-1 to TRBJ1-5; 8 nucleotides agree with TRBD1. The CDR3 loop spans 18 amino acids. The V gene's germline CDR1 is MGHRA and CDR2 YSYEKL. V lost 2 bases, J lost 3 bases, and 12 bases stayed unmatched.

A few counts support this clonotype. The chain recombines TRBV9 with TRBJ1-5; D not certain. The CDR3 consists of 14 residues. The ends were cut back, 0 bases at V and 7 bases at J, with 11 bases in the middle. Germline assignment: CDR1 SGDLS and CDR2 YYNGEE. Here the CDR3 reads CASSVGLTGQPQHF. The CDR3 DNA reads as TGTGCCAGCAGCGTAGGTCTAACGGGCCAGCCCCAGCATTTT.

V usage is TRBV6-5 and J usage is TRBJ2-5; D gene unclear. The V gene's germline CDR1 is MNHEY and CDR2 SVGAGI. Trimming took off 5 bases at V and 2 bases at J, with 9 bases between the two ends. CDR3 length: 13 amino acids. DNA for the CDR3: TGTGCCAGCAGTGAGACACTACAAGAGACCCAGTACTTC. Translation: CASSETLQETQYF.

This clonotype was seen a few times. The chain uses TRBV7-9 and TRBJ1-3; D gene uncertain. The germline CDR1 and CDR2 sequences are SEHNR and FQNEAQ (reference sequence). The CDR3 length is 15 residues. The V end lost 6 bases, the J end lost 8 bases, and 20 bases lay between the germline ends. The DNA for the CDR3 is TGTGCCAGCAGTCAAGGCAGTCCTACTCAGTACACCATATATTTT. This codes for CASSQGSPTQYTIYF.

This chain connects TRBV13 to TRBJ1-4; 10 bases match TRBD1. J was trimmed by 8 bases and V by 4 bases; bases with no gene match: 7. Germline lookup yields CDR1 PRHDT and CDR2 FYEKMQ (reference sequence). The CDR3 sequence is 15 residues long. The CDR3 sequence is CASSSWDRGNEKLFF. CDR3 bases: TGTGCCAGCAGCTCTTGGGACAGGGGAAACGAAAAACTGTTTTTT.

This clonotype has only a few counts. The genes are TRBV20-1 and TRBJ1-6; D remains ambiguous. Trimming left V 6 bases short and J 9 bases short, with 12 bases between. Germline V gene data show CDR1 as DFQATT and CDR2 as SNEGSKA (reference sequence). CDR3 length: 12 amino acids. CDR3 in DNA: TGCAGTGCGATGCGACCTTCTTCACCCCTCCACTTT. It translates to CSAMRPSSPLHF.

This chain connects TRBV7-2 to TRBJ1-1; a weak D match, TRBD1 (5 bases). CDR3 length: 15 amino acids. The V end was cut by 5 bases, the J end by 1 base, with 14 bases between. Germline lookup yields CDR1 SGHTA and CDR2 FQGNSA. The CDR3, as DNA: TGTGCCAGCAGCCGGGGGGAATTGGGGAACACTGAAGCTTTCTTT. It encodes CASSRGELGNTEAFF.